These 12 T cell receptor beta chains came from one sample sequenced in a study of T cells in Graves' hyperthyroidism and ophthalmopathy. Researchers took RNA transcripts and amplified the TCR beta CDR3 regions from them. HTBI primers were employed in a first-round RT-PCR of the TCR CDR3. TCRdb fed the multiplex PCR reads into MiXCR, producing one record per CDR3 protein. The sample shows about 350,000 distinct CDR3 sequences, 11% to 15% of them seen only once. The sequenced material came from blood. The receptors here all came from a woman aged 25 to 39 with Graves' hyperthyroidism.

The CDR3 bases are TGTGCCAGCCATCGGGCGAGTGAGCAGTACTTC. Translation: CASHRASEQYF. V is TRBV7-2 and J is TRBJ2-7; no clear D. CDR1 SGHTA and CDR2 FQGNSA come from the germline V gene. Trimming took off 8 bases at V and 7 bases at J, with 12 bases between the two ends. This CDR3 has 11 residues.

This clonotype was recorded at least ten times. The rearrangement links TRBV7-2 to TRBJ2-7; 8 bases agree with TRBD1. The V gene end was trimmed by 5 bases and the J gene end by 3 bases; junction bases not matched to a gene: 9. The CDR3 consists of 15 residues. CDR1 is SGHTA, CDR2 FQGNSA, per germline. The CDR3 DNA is TGTGCCAGCAGCGCCGGGGGACAGGAGATCTACGAGCAGTACTTC. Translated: CASSAGGQEIYEQYF.

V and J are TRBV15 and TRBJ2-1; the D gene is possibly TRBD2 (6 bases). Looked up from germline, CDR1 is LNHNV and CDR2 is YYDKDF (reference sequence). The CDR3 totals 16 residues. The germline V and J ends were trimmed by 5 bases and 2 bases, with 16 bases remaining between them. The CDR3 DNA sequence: TGTGCCACCAGCTTTAGCGGAACCCCCCCCTACAATGAGCAGTTCTTC. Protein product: CATSFSGTPPYNEQFF.

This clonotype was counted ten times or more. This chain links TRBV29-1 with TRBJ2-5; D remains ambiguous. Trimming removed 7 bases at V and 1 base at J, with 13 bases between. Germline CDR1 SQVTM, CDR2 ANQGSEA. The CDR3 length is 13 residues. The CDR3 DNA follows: TGCAGCGCCGGCCAGCGACTCCAAGAGACCCAGTACTTC. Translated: CSAGQRLQETQYF. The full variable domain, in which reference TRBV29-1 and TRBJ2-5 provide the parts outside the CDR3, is SAVISQKPSRDICQRGTSLTIQCQVDSQVTMMFWYRQQPGQSLTLIATANQGSEATYESGFVIDKFPISRPNLTFSTLTVSNMSPEDSSIYLCSAGQRLQETQYFGPGTRLLVL.

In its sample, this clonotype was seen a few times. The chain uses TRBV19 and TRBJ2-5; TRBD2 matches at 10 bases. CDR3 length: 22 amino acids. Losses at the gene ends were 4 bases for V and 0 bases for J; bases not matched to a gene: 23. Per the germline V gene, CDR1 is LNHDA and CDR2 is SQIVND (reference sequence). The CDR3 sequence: CASSTAPYVGASGRMYQETQYF. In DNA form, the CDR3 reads TGTGCCAGTAGTACCGCGCCCTACGTGGGGGCTAGCGGGAGAATGTACCAAGAGACCCAGTACTTC.

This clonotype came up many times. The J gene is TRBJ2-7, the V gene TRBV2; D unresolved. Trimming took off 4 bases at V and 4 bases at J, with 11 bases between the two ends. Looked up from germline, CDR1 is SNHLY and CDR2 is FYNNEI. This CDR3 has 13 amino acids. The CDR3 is CASSATPLYEQYF. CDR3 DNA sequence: TGTGCCAGCAGTGCGACACCCCTTTACGAGCAGTACTTC.

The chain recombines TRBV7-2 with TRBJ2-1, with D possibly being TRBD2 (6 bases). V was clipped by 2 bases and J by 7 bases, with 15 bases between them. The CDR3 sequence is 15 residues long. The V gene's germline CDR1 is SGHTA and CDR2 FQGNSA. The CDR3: CASSLSVRGANEQFF. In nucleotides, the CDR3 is TGTGCCAGCAGCTTATCTGTTCGCGGGGCGAATGAGCAGTTCTTC.

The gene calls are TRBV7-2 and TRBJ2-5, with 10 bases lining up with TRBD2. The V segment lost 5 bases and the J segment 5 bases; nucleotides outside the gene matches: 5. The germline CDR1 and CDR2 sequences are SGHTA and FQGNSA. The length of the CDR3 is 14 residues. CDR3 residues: CASSTSGMGETQYF. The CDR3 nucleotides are TGTGCCAGCAGCACTAGCGGGATGGGGGAGACCCAGTACTTC.

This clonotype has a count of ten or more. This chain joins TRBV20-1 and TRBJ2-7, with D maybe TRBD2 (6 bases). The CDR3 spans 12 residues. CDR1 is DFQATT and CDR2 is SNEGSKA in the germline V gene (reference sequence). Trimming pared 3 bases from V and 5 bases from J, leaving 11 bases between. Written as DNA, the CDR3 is TGCAGTGCTAGCCCCGGGAGCGACGAGCAGTACTTC. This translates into CSASPGSDEQYF.

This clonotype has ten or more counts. Written as DNA, the CDR3 is TGTGCCAGCAGTGAACCGTTTTTGGGAAATCAGCCCCAGCATTTT. This gives the protein CASSEPFLGNQPQHF. V is TRBV6-1 and J is TRBJ1-5; the D is unclear. The CDR3 sequence is 15 residues long. V lost 2 bases to trimming and J lost 4 bases, with 12 bases between them. Germline CDR1 reads MNHNS; CDR2 reads SASEGT.

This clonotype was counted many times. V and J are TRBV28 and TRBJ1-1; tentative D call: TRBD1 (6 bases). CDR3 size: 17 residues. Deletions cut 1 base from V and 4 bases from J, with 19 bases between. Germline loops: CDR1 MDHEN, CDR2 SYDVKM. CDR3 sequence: CASSLLIAGAGGTEAFF. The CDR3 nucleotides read TGTGCCAGCAGTTTATTGATTGCAGGGGCTGGGGGCACTGAAGCTTTCTTT.

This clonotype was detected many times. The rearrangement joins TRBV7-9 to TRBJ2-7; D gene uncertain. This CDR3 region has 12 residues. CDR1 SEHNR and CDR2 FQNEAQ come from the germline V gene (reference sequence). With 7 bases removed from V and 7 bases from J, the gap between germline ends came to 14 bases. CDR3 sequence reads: CASTTRSREQYF. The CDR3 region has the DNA TGTGCCAGCACCACAAGGTCGAGGGAGCAGTACTTC.